The clone carrying this T cell receptor beta chain was found many times. The sample is drawn from a study of control samples from healthy donors and cancer patients. Profiled with immunoSEQ multiplex PCR; TCRdb holds only in-frame clones, not every one. The sample lists some 140,000 clones; 89% were seen once. The CDR3 sequence is 12 residues long. Per the germline V gene, CDR1 is SGHNT and CDR2 is YYREEE (reference sequence). The V end lost 0 bases, the J end lost 6 bases, and 3 bases lay between the germline ends. Sequencing was performed on PBMCs. The V and J genes are TRBV5-4 and TRBJ2-2; unclear D gene. The source is a middle-aged man with head and neck cancer. Written as DNA, the CDR3 is TGTGCCAGCAGCTTGGTATCCGGGGAGCTGTTTTTT. Its protein is CASSLVSGELFF.